This TCR beta chain comes out of a study of T cells in Graves' hyperthyroidism and ophthalmopathy. Study observations and caveats: Researchers found most expanded thyroid clonotypes above 0.001 in blood as well.

Unmatched junction bases numbered 6, after V lost 6 bases and J lost 3 bases. The CDR3 is made up of 15 amino acids. In its sample, this clonotype was seen many times. Its antigen is currently unknown. Diagnoses used clinical symptoms, serum thyroxine and TRAb, thyroid ultrasound and orbital computed tomography. Regions amplified from RNA transcripts were the TCR beta CDR3 regions. The TCR CDR3 first-round RT-PCR relied on the HTBI primer set. TCRdb called the multiplex PCR reads again in MiXCR, with one record for every CDR3 protein. The sample consists of around 700,000 distinct CDR3 sequences, around 19% of them appearing once.

This TCR came from a woman aged 45-65 years with Graves' hyperthyroidism that later progressed to Graves' ophthalmopathy. This chain links TRBV12-3 or TRBV12-4 with TRBJ2-2; 8 bases agree with TRBD1. The sequenced material came from blood. The CDR3 sequence: CASSRGQGYTGELFF. In DNA, the CDR3 is TGTGCCAGCAGCAGAGGACAGGGATACACCGGGGAGCTGTTTTTT.